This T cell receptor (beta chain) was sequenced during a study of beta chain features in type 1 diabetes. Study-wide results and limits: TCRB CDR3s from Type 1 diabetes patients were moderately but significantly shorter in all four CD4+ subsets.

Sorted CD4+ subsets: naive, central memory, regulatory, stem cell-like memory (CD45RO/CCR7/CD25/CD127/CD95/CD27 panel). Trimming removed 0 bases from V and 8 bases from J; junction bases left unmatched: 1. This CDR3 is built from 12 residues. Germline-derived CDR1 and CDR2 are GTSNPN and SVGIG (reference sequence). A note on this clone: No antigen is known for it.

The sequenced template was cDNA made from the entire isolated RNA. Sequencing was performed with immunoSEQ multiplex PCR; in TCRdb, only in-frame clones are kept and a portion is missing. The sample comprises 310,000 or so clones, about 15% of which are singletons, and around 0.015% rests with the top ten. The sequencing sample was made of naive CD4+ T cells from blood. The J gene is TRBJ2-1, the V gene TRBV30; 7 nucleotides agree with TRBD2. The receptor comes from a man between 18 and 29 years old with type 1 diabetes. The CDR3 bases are TGTGCCTGGAGTGTGGGGGGGTATGAGCAGTTCTTC. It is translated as CAWSVGGYEQFF.